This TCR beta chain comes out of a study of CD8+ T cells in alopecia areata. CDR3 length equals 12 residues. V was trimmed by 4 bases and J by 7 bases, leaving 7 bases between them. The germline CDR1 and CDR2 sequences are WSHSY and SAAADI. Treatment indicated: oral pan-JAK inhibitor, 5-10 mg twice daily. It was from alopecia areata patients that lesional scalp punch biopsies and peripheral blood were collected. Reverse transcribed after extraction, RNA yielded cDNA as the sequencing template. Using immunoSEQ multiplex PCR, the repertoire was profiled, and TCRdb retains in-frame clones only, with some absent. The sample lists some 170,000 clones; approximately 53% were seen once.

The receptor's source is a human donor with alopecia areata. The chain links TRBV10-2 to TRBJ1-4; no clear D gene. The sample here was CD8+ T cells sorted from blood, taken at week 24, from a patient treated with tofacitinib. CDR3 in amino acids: CASSVAAEKLFF. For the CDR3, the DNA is TGCGCCAGCAGTGTTGCCGCTGAAAAACTGTTTTTT.